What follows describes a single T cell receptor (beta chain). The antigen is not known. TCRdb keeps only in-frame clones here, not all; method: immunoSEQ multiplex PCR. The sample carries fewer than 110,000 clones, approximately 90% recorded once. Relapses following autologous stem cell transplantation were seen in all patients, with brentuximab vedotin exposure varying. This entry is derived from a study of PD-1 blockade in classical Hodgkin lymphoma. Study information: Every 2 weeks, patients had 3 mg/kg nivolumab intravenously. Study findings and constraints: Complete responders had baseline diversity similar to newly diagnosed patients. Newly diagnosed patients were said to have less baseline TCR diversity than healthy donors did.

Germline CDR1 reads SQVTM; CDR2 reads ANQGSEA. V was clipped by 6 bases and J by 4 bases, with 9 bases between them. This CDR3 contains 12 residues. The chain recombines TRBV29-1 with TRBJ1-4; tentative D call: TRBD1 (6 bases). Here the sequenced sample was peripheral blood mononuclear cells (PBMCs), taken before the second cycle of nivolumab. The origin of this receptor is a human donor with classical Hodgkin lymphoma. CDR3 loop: CSVGQLNEKLFF. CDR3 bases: TGCAGCGTCGGACAGCTTAATGAAAAACTGTTTTTT.